One sample yielded the 19 T cell receptor beta chains listed below, sequenced in a study of blood T cells in healthy people across ages. Combining a sample-barcoded 5' primer with a J-beta primer mix, a second PCR ran for 7 to 11 cycles. Via MiXCR, TCRdb re-called the 5' RACE reads, giving one row per CDR3 protein. The table shows hundreds of thousands of distinct CDR3 sequences, with about 36% occurring only once. Sequencing was done on a sample of blood. These receptor sequences come from a man between 18 and 29 years old in good health.

This clonotype has only a few counts. The V call is TRBV12-3 or TRBV12-4, the J call TRBJ1-1, with 7 nucleotides matching TRBD1. With V trimmed by 6 bases and J by 4 bases, 8 bases remained unmatched. The CDR3 is 14 amino acids. The CDR3 region is CASSRQGGGTEAFF. CDR3 bases: TGTGCCAGCAGCCGACAGGGTGGTGGCACTGAAGCTTTCTTT.

The sample holds a few counts of this clonotype. This chain uses TRBV12-3 or TRBV12-4 with TRBJ1-1; maybe TRBD1 (6 bases). V lost 6 bases and J 1 base, leaving 12 bases between the germline ends. The length of the CDR3 is 14 residues. The CDR3 region is CASRHRVRNTEAFF. CDR3 nucleotides: TGTGCCAGCAGGCACAGGGTGCGGAACACTGAAGCTTTCTTT.

The rearrangement links TRBV25-1 to TRBJ2-7, with 9 nucleotides matching TRBD1. CDR1 and CDR2 (germline): MGHDK, SYGVNS. The CDR3 spans 18 residues. V trimming: 5 bases; J trimming: 3 bases; junction bases outside the gene matches: 17. CDR3 residues: CASSKHFSRDRANYEQYF. Written as DNA, the CDR3 is TGTGCCAGCAGTAAACACTTCTCCCGGGACAGGGCTAACTACGAGCAGTACTTC.

The chain is built from TRBV10-3 and TRBJ2-7; 8 nucleotides line up with TRBD1. Germline V gives CDR1 ENHRY, CDR2 SYGVKD. This CDR3 is 13 amino acids long. Trimming cost V 7 bases and J 4 bases; bases outside gene matches: 6. The CDR3 loop reads CAITGQGLYEQYF. As DNA, the CDR3 is TGTGCCATCACCGGACAGGGTTTGTACGAGCAGTACTTC.

This clonotype came up a few times. The V and J genes are TRBV12-3 or TRBV12-4 and TRBJ1-6; D remains unclear. The V end was cut by 1 base, the J end by 9 bases, with 10 bases between. The CDR3 has 14 amino acids. The chain's CDR3 is CASSLDPWVSPLHF. DNA of the CDR3: TGTGCCAGCAGTTTAGACCCCTGGGTTTCACCCCTCCACTTT.

The chain carries TRBV4-3 and TRBJ2-3, with D perhaps matching TRBD2 (6 bases). The CDR3 is 15 residues long. The V and J ends lost 0 bases and 3 bases respectively, with 10 bases between them. Germline CDR1 reads LGHNA; CDR2 reads YSLEER. This chain's CDR3 is CASSQERAGTDTQYF. CDR3 sequence (DNA): TGCGCCAGCAGCCAAGAGCGCGCGGGGACAGATACGCAGTATTTT.

The CDR3 nucleotides are TGTGCCAGCAAACCGGGCAGGGGGGATCAGCCCCAGCATTTT. Protein sequence: CASKPGRGDQPQHF. This chain links TRBV27 with TRBJ1-5; 7 bases map to TRBD1. There are 14 residues in the CDR3. Germline V gives CDR1 MNHEY, CDR2 SMNVEV (reference sequence). V lost 7 bases, J lost 5 bases, and 8 bases stayed unmatched.

This clonotype was seen a few times. The gene calls are TRBV7-9 and TRBJ2-1; 10 bases match TRBD2. This CDR3 region has 16 residues. The V and J ends lost 3 bases and 4 bases, in that order; junction bases with no gene match: 6. Germline loops: CDR1 SEHNR, CDR2 FQNEAQ (reference sequence). CDR3 in amino acids: CASSFALAGIYNEQFF. CDR3 in DNA: TGTGCCAGCAGCTTTGCACTAGCGGGGATTTACAATGAGCAGTTCTTC.

In its sample, this clonotype was seen many times. The V call is TRBV20-1, the J call TRBJ2-1; D unclear. The CDR3 covers 13 residues. V lost 4 bases to trimming and J lost 3 bases, with 10 bases between them. Germline values: CDR1 DFQATT, CDR2 SNEGSKA (reference sequence). CDR3 nucleotides: TGCAGTGCTAATGACCGTGGCTACAATGAGCAGTTCTTC. As protein: CSANDRGYNEQFF.

The V and J genes are TRBV27 and TRBJ2-1, with 7 bases identical to TRBD1. The CDR3 runs to 13 residues. The V and J ends lost 5 bases and 8 bases, in that order; junction bases with no gene match: 6. Germline-derived CDR1 and CDR2 are MNHEY and SMNVEV (reference sequence). The CDR3 sequence: CASSPYRGDEQFF. The CDR3 nucleotides are TGTGCCAGCAGTCCCTACAGGGGCGATGAGCAGTTCTTC.

The DNA of the CDR3 is TGCGCCAGCAGCCAAGATGGGGACCTGAACACTGAAGCTTTCTTT. It yields the protein CASSQDGDLNTEAFF. The genes are TRBV4-3 and TRBJ1-1, with D possibly matching TRBD1 (5 bases). Germline-derived CDR1 and CDR2 are LGHNA and YSLEER. The germline V and J ends were trimmed by 0 bases and 0 bases, with 8 bases remaining between them. The CDR3 runs 15 residues.

V gene TRBV13 combines with J gene TRBJ1-1; D is ambiguous. V lost 1 base and J lost 7, with 13 bases in between. Germline loops: CDR1 PRHDT, CDR2 FYEKMQ (reference sequence). The CDR3 is 14 residues long. Here the CDR3 DNA reads TGTGCCAGCAGCTTAGCTGGGCGCGCTGGTGAAGCTTTCTTT. Protein sequence: CASSLAGRAGEAFF.

The V gene is TRBV4-2, the J gene TRBJ2-1; no clear D gene. Trimming cost V 3 bases and J 7 bases, with 7 bases left between them. Germline V gene sequence: CDR1 LGHNA, CDR2 YNFKEQ. The CDR3 length is 12 residues. CDR3 DNA sequence: TGTGCCAGCAGCCACCCGGAAAATGAGCAGTTCTTC. The encoded protein is CASSHPENEQFF.

The rearrangement joins TRBV20-1 to TRBJ2-7, with TRBD1 matching over 12 bases. CDR3 length equals 18 residues. V lost 4 bases and J lost 3; bases outside the gene matches: 16. The V gene's germline CDR1 is DFQATT and CDR2 SNEGSKA (reference sequence). The chain's CDR3 is CSANSGTGGLGVNYEQYF. DNA of the CDR3: TGCAGTGCTAATTCGGGGACAGGGGGCTTAGGGGTCAACTACGAGCAGTACTTC.

This chain connects TRBV7-2 to TRBJ1-1; D gene ambiguous. The length of the CDR3 is 14 residues. Between the trimmed V and J ends, which lost 7 bases and 6 bases, there was a span of 18 bases. In germline, CDR1 is SGHTA, CDR2 FQGNSA. CDR3 nucleotide sequence: TGTGCCAGCACTATGAGGGAGGGCGGAGCTGAAGCTTTCTTT. This gives the protein CASTMREGGAEAFF.

The V call is TRBV6-2 or TRBV6-3, the J call TRBJ2-1; 8 positions agree with TRBD2. Germline V gene data show CDR1 as MNHEY and CDR2 as SVGEGT. With 2 bases clipped from V and 8 bases from J, the junction kept 2 bases outside the gene matches. This CDR3 comprises 13 residues. CDR3 protein: CASSYAGGYEQFF. CDR3 sequence (DNA): TGTGCCAGCAGTTACGCGGGGGGTTATGAGCAGTTCTTC.

The chain couples TRBV27 to TRBJ1-2; D is uncertain. Trimming pared 5 bases from V and 0 bases from J, leaving 19 bases between. The germline CDR1 and CDR2 sequences are MNHEY and SMNVEV (reference sequence). The CDR3 totals 17 residues. CDR3 in DNA: TGTGCCAGCAGTCCCTGGGGTGGACGCGGTACTAACTATGGCTACACCTTC. The encoded protein is CASSPWGGRGTNYGYTF.

The chain combines TRBV6-5 with TRBJ1-2, with 8 bases aligning to TRBD1. V was clipped by 5 bases and J by 8 bases; unmatched bases: 4. The CDR3 contains 12 residues. Per the germline V gene, CDR1 is MNHEY and CDR2 is SVGAGI. The CDR3 DNA reads as TGTGCCAGCAGTAGGACAGGGCGCGGCTACACCTTC. Translation: CASSRTGRGYTF.

This clonotype was seen ten or more times. CDR3 sequence (DNA): TGTGCCACCAGCAGGGAGGGGGATGACAGAGACACAGATACGCAGTATTTT. This codes for CATSREGDDRDTDTQYF. The chain employs TRBV15 and TRBJ2-3, with D perhaps assigned TRBD1 or TRBD2 (6 bases each). CDR3 length: 17 amino acids. The V gene's germline CDR1 is LNHNV and CDR2 YYDKDF (reference sequence). V gave up 3 bases and J gave up 2 bases, with 18 bases separating them.